This passage covers 27 T cell receptor beta chains from one sample sequenced in a study of cytomegalovirus exposure and HLA in healthy donors. Both 60 Vbeta primers and 13 Jbeta primers went into the PCR. The protocol was immunoSEQ multiplex PCR, while the TCRdb copy is restricted to in-frame clones and leaves out a portion. The sample carries about 59,000 clones, 80% to 90% recorded once. What was sequenced was PBMCs. These receptors originate from a man younger than 40 in good health and CMV-seropositive.

The chain combines TRBV6-1 with TRBJ2-1; D might be TRBD2 (6 bases). Per germline, CDR1 MNHNS and CDR2 SASEGT. Between the trimmed V and J ends, which lost 4 bases and 4 bases, there was a span of 14 bases. The CDR3 extends over 15 amino acids. Written as DNA, the CDR3 is TGTGCCAGCAGTGTCGGTTCGGGAGCTTACAATGAGCAGTTCTTC. Protein product: CASSVGSGAYNEQFF.

The V and J genes are TRBV28 and TRBJ2-1, with D unresolved. V lost 8 bases and J lost 2, with 10 bases in between. CDR1 is MDHEN, CDR2 SYDVKM, per germline. The length of the CDR3 is 13 residues. The CDR3 DNA reads as TGTGCCAGCTGTCGACTCCCCTACAATGAGCAGTTCTTC. It is translated as CASCRLPYNEQFF.

The chain recombines TRBV10-1 with TRBJ2-2; no definite D call. CDR3 size: 14 residues. Germline CDR1 WNHNN, CDR2 SYGVQD (reference sequence). The germline V and J ends were trimmed by 2 bases and 1 base, with 5 bases remaining between them. The CDR3 protein is CASSETRNTGELFF. The CDR3 DNA is TGCGCCAGCAGTGAGACACGGAACACCGGGGAGCTGTTTTTT.

The chain employs TRBV11-2 and TRBJ1-3; D not certain. CDR3 length: 15 amino acids. Germline lookup yields CDR1 SGHAT and CDR2 FQNNGV. Between the trimmed V and J ends, which lost 5 bases and 0 bases, there was a span of 11 bases. CDR3 DNA sequence: TGTGCCAGCAGCCCCGATGCCGGCTCTGGAAACACCATATATTTT. This codes for CASSPDAGSGNTIYF.

This clone was picked up a small number of times. The CDR3 loop reads CASSGDRGRCGQYF. The CDR3 DNA follows: TGTGCCAGCAGTGGGGACAGGGGGCGCTGTGGGCAGTACTTC. The chain combines TRBV25-1 with TRBJ2-5, with 12 bases fitting TRBD1. The trim removed 4 bases at V and 11 bases at J, leaving 8 bases unmatched. Germline values: CDR1 MGHDK, CDR2 SYGVNS. The CDR3 runs to 14 residues.

The V gene is TRBV9, the J gene TRBJ2-2; D remains ambiguous. Germline V gene sequence: CDR1 SGDLS, CDR2 YYNGEE. The CDR3 loop spans 14 amino acids. V lost 4 bases, J lost 4 bases, and 11 bases lay in between. CDR3 bases: TGTGCCAGCAGCTTAGACGGAGTCACCGGGGAGCTGTTTTTT. This translates into CASSLDGVTGELFF.

The V call is TRBV6-1, the J call TRBJ1-3; D uncertain. CDR1 is MNHNS, CDR2 SASEGT, per germline. Trimming shortened V by 6 bases and J by 0 bases, and 12 bases separated the two germline ends. The CDR3 is made up of 15 amino acids. As DNA, the CDR3 is TGTGCCAGCAGCTCAATGGGGAGCTCTGGAAACACCATATATTTT. Translated: CASSSMGSSGNTIYF.

This clone was found once. V usage is TRBV2 and J usage is TRBJ2-7; D perhaps matches TRBD2 (7 bases). V was pared by 5 bases and J by 2 bases, with 13 bases between. This CDR3 contains 14 residues. Germline lookup yields CDR1 SNHLY and CDR2 FYNNEI. The CDR3 protein is CASSRDGGPYEQYF. CDR3 nucleotides: TGTGCCAGCAGTAGGGACGGGGGGCCCTACGAGCAGTACTTC. The whole variable domain, filled in from reference TRBV2 and TRBJ2-7, reads EPEVTQTPSHQVTQMGQEVILRCVPISNHLYFYWYRQILGQKVEFLVSFYNNEISEKSEIFDDQFSVERPDGSNFTLKIRSTKLEDSAMYFCASSRDGGPYEQYFGPGTRLTVT.

This chain joins TRBV6-5 and TRBJ2-2; a weak D match, TRBD2 (5 bases). CDR3 length equals 15 residues. Germline V gene sequence: CDR1 MNHEY, CDR2 SVGAGI. With 8 bases removed from V and 2 bases from J, the gap between germline ends came to 15 bases. CDR3 in DNA: TGTGCCAGCGCCCTGGGGAGACGAAACACCGGGGAGCTGTTTTTT. Encoded protein: CASALGRRNTGELFF.

The gene calls are TRBV18 and TRBJ2-2, with D tentatively TRBD2 (5 bases). The CDR3 loop spans 14 amino acids. V gave up 2 bases and J gave up 6 bases, with 10 bases separating them. Germline V lookup: CDR1 KGHSH, CDR2 LQKENI. CDR3 DNA sequence: TGTGCCAGCTCACCAGACGGGGTATCCGGGGAGCTGTTTTTT. Protein sequence: CASSPDGVSGELFF. Full variable domain (rest looked up from reference TRBV18 and TRBJ2-2): NAGVMQNPRHLVRRRGQEARLRCSPMKGHSHVYWYRQLPEEGLKFMVYLQKENIIDESGMPKERFSAEFPKEGPSILRIQQVVRGDSAAYFCASSPDGVSGELFFGEGSRLTVL.

CDR3 amino acids: CASSLGGQETQYF. The CDR3 DNA is TGTGCCAGCAGCTTAGGAGGGCAAGAGACCCAGTACTTC. The rearrangement joins TRBV11-3 to TRBJ2-5; D possibly corresponds to TRBD2 (5 bases). The ends were cut back, 1 base at V and 2 bases at J, with 5 bases in the middle. The CDR3 contains 13 residues. The germline CDR1 and CDR2 sequences are SGHNT and YENEEA.

The rearrangement joins TRBV28 to TRBJ1-1, with TRBD1 as a possible D gene (6 bases). The germline V gene has CDR1 MDHEN and CDR2 SYDVKM. This CDR3 has 16 amino acids. V gave up 5 bases and J gave up 1 base, with 17 bases separating them. Written as DNA, the CDR3 is TGTGCCAGCAGTGTAGGGGGTTGGGCACAGAACACTGAAGCTTTCTTT. Encoded protein: CASSVGGWAQNTEAFF.

V usage is TRBV7-8 and J usage is TRBJ2-7, with a possible D match to TRBD2 (7 bases). Germline V gene data show CDR1 as SGHVS and CDR2 as FQNEAQ. The CDR3 covers 14 residues. Trimming cost V 8 bases and J 4 bases, with 18 bases left between them. The CDR3 sequence: CASAPGGSQYEQYF. The CDR3 DNA follows: TGTGCCAGCGCTCCGGGGGGCTCTCAATACGAGCAGTACTTC.

This clone occurred once. The CDR3 loop is CASSLGLSQPQHF. The CDR3 DNA reads TGTGCCAGCAGCTTGGGACTCTCACAGCCCCAGCATTTT. The chain recombines TRBV5-6 with TRBJ1-5, with D hard to call. The CDR3 length is 13 residues. The V end was cut by 0 bases, the J end by 7 bases, with 8 bases between. Germline CDR1 SGHDT, CDR2 YYEEEE.

The chain recombines TRBV5-1 with TRBJ2-7, with no clear D. The CDR3 is 15 residues long. Trimming removed 0 bases at V and 3 bases at J, with 13 bases between. Germline V lookup: CDR1 SGHRS, CDR2 YFSETQ. The CDR3 loop is CASSLGPGSSYEQYF. The CDR3 DNA reads TGCGCCAGCAGCTTGGGACCCGGTAGCAGCTACGAGCAGTACTTC.

This chain connects TRBV2 to TRBJ2-7; 7 nucleotides agree with TRBD1. This CDR3 region has 17 residues. CDR1 is SNHLY, CDR2 FYNNEI, per germline. After removal of 3 bases from V and 1 base from J, the junction contained 12 bases not matched to a gene. CDR3 protein: CASSDWVGQLRSYEQYF. The CDR3 DNA follows: TGTGCCAGCAGTGATTGGGTGGGACAGCTTCGATCCTACGAGCAGTACTTC. Full variable domain (remainder filled in from reference TRBV2 and TRBJ2-7): EPEVTQTPSHQVTQMGQEVILRCVPISNHLYFYWYRQILGQKVEFLVSFYNNEISEKSEIFDDQFSVERPDGSNFTLKIRSTKLEDSAMYFCASSDWVGQLRSYEQYFGPGTRLTVT.

The chain is built from TRBV19 and TRBJ2-7; 7 bases fit TRBD1. V lost 5 bases, J lost 0 bases, and 4 bases stayed unmatched. This CDR3 has 14 amino acids. The V gene's germline CDR1 is LNHDA and CDR2 SQIVND (reference sequence). The CDR3 region is CASSADRTSYEQYF. The CDR3 DNA is TGTGCCAGTAGTGCGGACAGGACCTCCTACGAGCAGTACTTC.

The chain joins TRBV27 to TRBJ2-1, with TRBD1 matching over 7 bases. V shed 2 bases and J 1 base; nucleotides not matched to a gene: 5. Germline V lookup: CDR1 MNHEY, CDR2 SMNVEV (reference sequence). The CDR3 sequence is 16 residues long. CDR3: CASSLGPQGSYNEQFF. The CDR3 DNA is TGTGCCAGCAGTTTAGGCCCACAGGGGTCCTACAATGAGCAGTTCTTC.

The rearrangement links TRBV29-1 to TRBJ2-7, with 7 positions matching TRBD1. The length of the CDR3 is 14 residues. V shed 4 bases and J 0 bases; nucleotides not matched to a gene: 6. Per germline, CDR1 SQVTM and CDR2 ANQGSEA. The CDR3 spells CSVGRQGDSYEQYF. The DNA for the CDR3 is TGCAGCGTTGGGAGGCAGGGGGACTCCTACGAGCAGTACTTC.

The chain couples TRBV2 to TRBJ2-2, with a possible D match to TRBD2 (6 bases). The V end lost 1 base, the J end lost 6 bases, and 15 bases lay between the germline ends. The germline gives CDR1 SNHLY, CDR2 FYNNEI. The CDR3 runs to 16 residues. The CDR3 is CASSEGPGRTPGELFF. The CDR3 DNA reads TGTGCCAGCAGTGAAGGGCCAGGGAGGACGCCCGGGGAGCTGTTTTTT. Looking up the rest from reference TRBV2 and TRBJ2-2 gives the full variable domain: EPEVTQTPSHQVTQMGQEVILRCVPISNHLYFYWYRQILGQKVEFLVSFYNNEISEKSEIFDDQFSVERPDGSNFTLKIRSTKLEDSAMYFCASSEGPGRTPGELFFGEGSRLTVL.

Here the CDR3 DNA reads TGTGCCAGCAGTTTCCCAAGACAGGGAGAAACTGAAGCTTTCTTT. It specifies CASSFPRQGETEAFF. The gene calls are TRBV28 and TRBJ1-1; 7 nucleotides agree with TRBD1. This CDR3 region has 15 residues. CDR1 and CDR2 (germline): MDHEN, SYDVKM. Trimming cost V 3 bases and J 5 bases; bases outside gene matches: 9. The full variable domain, completed using reference TRBV28 and TRBJ1-1, is DVKVTQSSRYLVKRTGEKVFLECVQDMDHENMFWYRQDPGLGLRLIYFSYDVKMKEKGDIPEGYSVSREKKERFSLILESASTNQTSMYLCASSFPRQGETEAFFGQGTRLTVV.

The chain couples TRBV9 to TRBJ1-2, with TRBD1 matching 9 bases. The ends lost 4 bases at V and 10 bases at J; junction bases unmatched: 8. CDR1 is SGDLS and CDR2 is YYNGEE in the germline V gene. The CDR3 sequence is 13 residues long. CDR3 DNA: TGTGCCAGCAGCCCCGGGACAGGGATTGCCTACACCTTC. It encodes CASSPGTGIAYTF.

The V and J genes are TRBV6-5 and TRBJ1-2, with 9 bases that match TRBD1. The CDR3 length is 14 residues. V trimming: 6 bases; J trimming: 8 bases; junction bases outside the gene matches: 10. Germline CDR1 and CDR2: MNHEY and SVGAGI. CDR3 in DNA: TGTGCCAGCAGCCCCGGACAGGGGACGGACGGCTACACCTTC. Its translation is CASSPGQGTDGYTF.

The chain links TRBV25-1 to TRBJ1-1, with 8 bases fitting TRBD1. The CDR3 loop spans 13 amino acids. Germline V lookup: CDR1 MGHDK, CDR2 SYGVNS. V shed 3 bases, J shed 11 bases, and the junction held 8 bases outside the gene matches. In nucleotides, the CDR3 is TGTGCCAGCAGTGACAGGGGGCTGGTGGAGGCTTTCTTT. Residues: CASSDRGLVEAFF.

This chain uses TRBV5-1 with TRBJ1-1, with 9 nucleotides matching TRBD1. The V and J ends lost 4 bases and 7 bases, in that order; junction bases with no gene match: 8. The germline CDR1 and CDR2 sequences are SGHRS and YFSETQ. CDR3 length: 14 residues. Here the CDR3 reads CASSPTGGHGEAFF. For the CDR3, the DNA is TGCGCCAGCAGCCCGACAGGGGGGCACGGTGAAGCTTTCTTT. Variable domain in full (rest from reference TRBV5-1 and TRBJ1-1): KAGVTQTPRYLIKTRGQQVTLSCSPISGHRSVSWYQQTPGQGLQFLFEYFSETQRNKGNFPGRFSGRQFSNSRSEMNVSTLELGDSALYLCASSPTGGHGEAFFGQGTRLTVV.

The chain employs TRBV5-1 and TRBJ2-7; 7 bases match TRBD1. The CDR3 is 16 residues long. V was clipped by 0 bases and J by 2 bases; unmatched bases: 8. The germline V gene has CDR1 SGHRS and CDR2 YFSETQ. CDR3 DNA sequence: TGCGCCAGCAGCTTGGGGATTCCTACAGGGGCCTACGAGCAGTACTTC. Residues: CASSLGIPTGAYEQYF.

This clone was detected only once. The V call is TRBV28, the J call TRBJ2-5; D is possibly TRBD1 (6 bases). V lost 4 bases, J lost 3 bases, and 9 bases lay in between. Germline V gene sequence: CDR1 MDHEN, CDR2 SYDVKM. This CDR3 contains 13 residues. The CDR3 nucleotides are TGTGCCAGCAGTTCAGGGGCTGAAGAGACCCAGTACTTC. This gives the protein CASSSGAEETQYF.